The 14 T cell receptor beta chains below come from one sample, sequenced in a study of T cells after yellow fever vaccination. TCRdb processed the 5' RACE reads anew with MiXCR; each CDR3 protein has one entry. This sample carries 25,000 to 30,000 distinct CDR3 sequences, less than 5.5% of them seen once, and the ten largest clones take roughly 41%. Sequencing used CD8+ T cells sorted from PBMCs, obtained 10 days after the yellow fever booster vaccination. The receptors derive from a man aged 25 to 40 who received the YFV17D yellow fever vaccine.

This clonotype was recorded many times. The chain carries TRBV28 and TRBJ2-3, with D possibly TRBD2 on 6 matching bases. The CDR3 spans 15 residues. Germline-derived CDR1 and CDR2 are MDHEN and SYDVKM. Trimming pared 8 bases from V and 0 bases from J, leaving 15 bases between. The DNA for the CDR3 is TGTGCCAGCCTCGTAGCGGACCCTAGCACAGATACGCAGTATTTT. Translation: CASLVADPSTDTQYF.

This clonotype was seen repeatedly, ten times or more. V usage is TRBV11-2 and J usage is TRBJ2-3, with 10 nucleotides matching TRBD1. This CDR3 spans 15 amino acids. V gave up 3 bases and J gave up 1 base; unmatched junction bases: 1. Germline V gene sequence: CDR1 SGHAT, CDR2 FQNNGV. The DNA for the CDR3 is TGTGCCAGCAGCTTCGGGACAGGGGGCACAGATACGCAGTATTTT. The encoded protein is CASSFGTGGTDTQYF.

This clonotype was recorded many times. The rearrangement joins TRBV5-5 to TRBJ2-1; a possible D gene is TRBD2 (6 bases). Germline CDR1 SGHKS, CDR2 YYEKEE (reference sequence). This CDR3 has 16 amino acids. Trimming stripped 1 base from V and 8 bases from J, with 19 bases between. CDR3 sequence reads: CASSLLRDGANDEQFF. The CDR3 region has the DNA TGTGCCAGCAGCTTGCTGCGGGACGGTGCAAACGATGAGCAGTTCTTC.

This clonotype was seen repeatedly, ten times or more. The chain links TRBV11-2 to TRBJ2-3, with D possibly matching TRBD1 (6 bases). The CDR3 length is 15 residues. Germline V gene sequence: CDR1 SGHAT, CDR2 FQNNGV. Deletions cut 5 bases from V and 0 bases from J, with 12 bases between. In DNA form, the CDR3 reads TGTGCCAGCAGCCGACAGGTCCGAAGCACAGATACGCAGTATTTT. This gives the protein CASSRQVRSTDTQYF.

This clonotype occurred many times. The chain employs TRBV12-3 or TRBV12-4 and TRBJ2-7; D remains unclear. The V end was cut by 4 bases, the J end by 5 bases, with 12 bases between. The CDR3 has 13 amino acids. CDR3 coding DNA: TGTGCCAGCAGTTCCCCGGGCCTGCACGAGCAGTACTTC. Encoded protein: CASSSPGLHEQYF.

This clonotype was seen at least ten times. The J gene is TRBJ2-1, the V gene TRBV24-1; D remains ambiguous. The V and J ends lost 4 bases and 13 bases respectively, with 13 bases between them. Germline-derived CDR1 and CDR2 are KGHDR and SFDVKD. The CDR3 is 12 residues long. CDR3 sequence reads: CATSDGDWQQFF. CDR3 nucleotide sequence: TGTGCCACCAGTGACGGTGACTGGCAACAGTTCTTC.

Ten or more counts support this clonotype. This chain connects TRBV29-1 to TRBJ2-6, with a weak D call TRBD1 (6 bases). Germline V CDR1 and CDR2: SQVTM, ANQGSEA. Trimming removed 3 bases from V and 0 bases from J, with 12 bases in between. The CDR3 consists of 16 residues. The CDR3 spells CSVDDRPLSGANVLTF. CDR3 sequence (DNA): TGCAGCGTTGACGACAGGCCACTCTCTGGGGCCAACGTCCTGACTTTC.

This clonotype was picked up many times. The chain employs TRBV5-1 and TRBJ2-2; D remains unclear. CDR1 SGHRS and CDR2 YFSETQ come from the germline V gene. The CDR3 sequence is 13 residues long. V was clipped by 2 bases and J by 7 bases, with 9 bases between them. In DNA, the CDR3 is TGCGCCAGCAGCTTAATCCAGGTCGGGGAGCTGTTTTTT. This codes for CASSLIQVGELFF. The variable domain in full, with the rest retrieved from reference TRBV5-1 and TRBJ2-2, is KAGVTQTPRYLIKTRGQQVTLSCSPISGHRSVSWYQQTPGQGLQFLFEYFSETQRNKGNFPGRFSGRQFSNSRSEMNVSTLELGDSALYLCASSLIQVGELFFGEGSRLTVL.

This clonotype was counted many times. The chain couples TRBV29-1 to TRBJ1-2; D remains unclear. With 4 bases removed from V and 8 bases from J, the gap between germline ends came to 17 bases. Germline V gene sequence: CDR1 SQVTM, CDR2 ANQGSEA. This CDR3 is built from 13 residues. The CDR3 nucleotides are TGCAGCGTTGTATCGGAGACTGCGGACGGCTACACCTTC. Translating it yields CSVVSETADGYTF.

This clonotype was observed at least ten times. The chain uses TRBV7-2 and TRBJ2-3, with D hard to call. In germline, CDR1 is SGHTA, CDR2 FQGNSA. V lost 1 base and J 4 bases, leaving 6 bases between the germline ends. The CDR3 has 13 amino acids. CDR3 loop: CASSLVRSDTQYF. DNA for the CDR3: TGTGCCAGCAGCTTAGTTAGGTCAGATACGCAGTATTTT.

This clonotype was observed at least ten times. This CDR3 is missing its conserved last phenylalanine or tryptophan, likely due to a read error. The limits of the CDR3 on the DNA are not certain, so only TCRdb's listed CDR3 is given. The genes are TRBV15 and TRBJ2-5. Germline V gene sequence: CDR1 LNHNV, CDR2 YYDKDF (reference sequence). The CDR3 comprises 12 residues, both ends counted. The CDR3 sequence: CATSRDGWQLFS.

This clonotype was detected many times. This rearrangement joins TRBV29-1 to TRBJ2-7; the D gene is possibly TRBD1 (6 bases). The V end was cut by 6 bases, the J end by 3 bases, with 15 bases between. The CDR3 contains 13 residues. Germline V lookup: CDR1 SQVTM, CDR2 ANQGSEA. CDR3 amino acids: CSVFLRGNYEQYF. The CDR3 DNA sequence: TGCAGCGTATTTCTCAGGGGCAACTACGAGCAGTACTTC.

J is TRBJ2-1 and V is TRBV5-1, with TRBD2 identical over 11 bases. This CDR3 contains 15 residues. V lost 4 bases, J lost 6 bases, and 6 bases stayed unmatched. Germline values: CDR1 SGHRS, CDR2 YFSETQ. CDR3 region: CASSQGTSGGNEQFF. The CDR3 DNA sequence: TGCGCCAGCAGCCAAGGGACTAGCGGCGGCAATGAGCAGTTCTTC. The full variable domain, its missing parts supplied by reference TRBV5-1 and TRBJ2-1, is KAGVTQTPRYLIKTRGQQVTLSCSPISGHRSVSWYQQTPGQGLQFLFEYFSETQRNKGNFPGRFSGRQFSNSRSEMNVSTLELGDSALYLCASSQGTSGGNEQFFGPGTRLTVL.

This clonotype showed up many times. The chain combines TRBV20-1 with TRBJ2-1, with D possibly called TRBD1 or TRBD2 (5 bases each). Looked up from germline, CDR1 is DFQATT and CDR2 is SNEGSKA (reference sequence). There are 17 residues in the CDR3. Trimming removed 0 bases from V and 8 bases from J, with 23 bases in between. In DNA, the CDR3 is TGCAGTGCTAGAGATCAAATTGATCTGGGGGAACCCGATGAGCAGTTCTTC. Translation: CSARDQIDLGEPDEQFF.